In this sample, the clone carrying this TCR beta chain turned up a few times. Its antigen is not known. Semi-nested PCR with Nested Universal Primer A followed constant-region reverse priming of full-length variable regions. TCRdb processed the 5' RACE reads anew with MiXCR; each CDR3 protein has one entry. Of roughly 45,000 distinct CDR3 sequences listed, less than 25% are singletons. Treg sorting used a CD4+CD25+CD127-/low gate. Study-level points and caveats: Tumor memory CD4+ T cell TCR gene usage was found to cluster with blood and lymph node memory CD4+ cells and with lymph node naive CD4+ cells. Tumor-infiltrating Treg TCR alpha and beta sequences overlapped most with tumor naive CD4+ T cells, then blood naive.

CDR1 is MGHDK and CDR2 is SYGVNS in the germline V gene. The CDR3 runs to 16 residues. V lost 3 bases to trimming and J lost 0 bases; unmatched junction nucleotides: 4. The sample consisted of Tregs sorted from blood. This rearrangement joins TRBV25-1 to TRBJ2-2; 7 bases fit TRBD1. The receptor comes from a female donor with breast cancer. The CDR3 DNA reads TGTGCCAGCAGTGATGCCGGGACAGCGAACACCGGGGAGCTGTTTTTT. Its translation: CASSDAGTANTGELFF.